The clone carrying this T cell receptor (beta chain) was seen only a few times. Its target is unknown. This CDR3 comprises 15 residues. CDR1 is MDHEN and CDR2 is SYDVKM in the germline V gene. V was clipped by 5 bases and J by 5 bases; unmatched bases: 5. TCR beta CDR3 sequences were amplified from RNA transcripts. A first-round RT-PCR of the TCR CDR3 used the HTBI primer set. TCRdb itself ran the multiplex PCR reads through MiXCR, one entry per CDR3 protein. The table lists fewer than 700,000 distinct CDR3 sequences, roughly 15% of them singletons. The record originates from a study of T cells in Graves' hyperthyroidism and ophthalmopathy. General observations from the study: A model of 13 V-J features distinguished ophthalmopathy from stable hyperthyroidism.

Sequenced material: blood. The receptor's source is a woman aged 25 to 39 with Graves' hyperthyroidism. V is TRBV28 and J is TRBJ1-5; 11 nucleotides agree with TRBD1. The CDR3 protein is CASSAGQGVHQPQHF. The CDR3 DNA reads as TGTGCCAGCAGTGCGGGACAGGGGGTACATCAGCCCCAGCATTTT.